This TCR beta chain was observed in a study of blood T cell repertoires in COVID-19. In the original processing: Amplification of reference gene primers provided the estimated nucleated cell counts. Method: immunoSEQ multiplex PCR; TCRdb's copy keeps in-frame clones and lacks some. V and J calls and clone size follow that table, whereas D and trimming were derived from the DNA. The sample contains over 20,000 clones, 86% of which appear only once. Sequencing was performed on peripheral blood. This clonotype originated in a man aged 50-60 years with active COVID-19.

The DNA for the CDR3 is TGTGCCAGCAGCATTGGGAGGCTACTGGGCTACACCTTC. Amino acid sequence: CASSIGRLLGYTF. The rearrangement uses TRBV7-9 and TRBJ1-2; D is uncertain. V was trimmed by 5 bases and J by 8 bases, leaving 15 bases between them. The V gene's germline CDR1 is SEHNR and CDR2 FQNEAQ (reference sequence). This CDR3 has 13 amino acids.